These 16 T cell receptor beta chains were sequenced from one sample in a study of T cell repertoires in cytomegalovirus infection. TCRdb called the reads again in MiXCR, with one record for every CDR3 protein. The data contain hundreds of thousands of distinct CDR3 sequences, roughly 34% of them singletons. Their specific antigens are unknown. Material: cultured PBMCs, obtained from culture after CMV antigen stimulation. The source of these receptors is a human donor in good health (CMV status not recorded). Some clones in this sample may be carry-over from other donors' samples.

V gene TRBV12-3 or TRBV12-4 combines with J gene TRBJ1-5, with D unresolved. V lost 3 bases to trimming and J lost 2 bases, with 11 bases between them. The CDR3 spans 15 residues. The CDR3 reads CASSFSGGGNQPQHF. CDR3 DNA: TGTGCCAGCAGTTTTTCCGGAGGAGGCAATCAGCCCCAGCATTTT.

The rearrangement joins TRBV6-2 or TRBV6-3 to TRBJ2-1, with 9 bases matching TRBD2. Germline V gene data show CDR1 as MNHEY and CDR2 as SVGEGT. The CDR3 covers 16 residues. V was pared by 5 bases and J by 2 bases, with 7 bases of the junction left unmatched. The DNA for the CDR3 is TGTGCCAGCAGTGAGAGTCTAGCGGGAACCTACAATGAGCAGTTCTTC. Its protein is CASSESLAGTYNEQFF.

This clonotype was seen once. The rearrangement uses TRBV5-1 and TRBJ2-3, with 8 bases that match TRBD2. The CDR3 is 15 amino acids. Germline trimming cut 4 bases from V and 0 bases from J; bases unmatched to any gene: 4. CDR1 SGHRS and CDR2 YFSETQ come from the germline V gene. The CDR3 bases are TGCGCCAGCAGCGTATTAGCGGGAAGCACAGATACGCAGTATTTT. This codes for CASSVLAGSTDTQYF.

This clonotype was picked up a small number of times. V and J are TRBV20-1 and TRBJ2-1; 9 bases are shared with TRBD2. This CDR3 is 16 amino acids long. V shed 0 bases, J shed 7 bases, and the junction held 10 bases outside the gene matches. From germline, CDR1 is DFQATT and CDR2 SNEGSKA (reference sequence). The CDR3 DNA reads as TGCAGTGCTAGAGATCGCCCTAGCGGGGTTGGGAATGAGCAGTTCTTC. Protein sequence: CSARDRPSGVGNEQFF.

Ten or more counts support this clonotype. V usage is TRBV7-2 and J usage is TRBJ1-6; 7 nucleotides agree with TRBD1. V dropped 1 base and J dropped 8; count of bases not matched to a gene: 8. This CDR3 is built from 16 residues. The germline V gene encodes CDR1 SGHTA and CDR2 FQGNSA. CDR3 amino acids: CASSLGAGGNYSPLHF. CDR3 sequence (DNA): TGTGCCAGCAGCTTAGGGGCAGGGGGTAACTATTCACCCCTCCACTTT.

This chain links TRBV29-1 with TRBJ1-1; the D gene is possibly TRBD1 (6 bases). Germline V gene data show CDR1 as SQVTM and CDR2 as ANQGSEA. V lost 6 bases and J 0 bases, leaving 11 bases between the germline ends. This CDR3 comprises 13 residues. CDR3 residues: CSVQGRLNTEAFF. For the CDR3, the DNA is TGCAGCGTCCAGGGGCGCCTGAACACTGAAGCTTTCTTT.

J is TRBJ1-1 and V is TRBV20-1; D unclear. There are 14 residues in the CDR3. Germline CDR1 and CDR2: DFQATT and SNEGSKA (reference sequence). CDR3 sequence (DNA): TGCAGGGCTGAGCAGGATCAACGGAGCACTGAAGCTTTCTTT. This encodes CRAEQDQRSTEAFF.

There are a few counts of this clonotype. J is TRBJ2-1 and V is TRBV4-2; TRBD2 matches 7 bases. CDR3 length: 16 amino acids. Germline V lookup: CDR1 LGHNA, CDR2 YNFKEQ. The trim removed 1 base at V and 2 bases at J, leaving 5 bases unmatched. This CDR3 is CASSQGRLAPYNEQFF. The CDR3 DNA reads TGTGCCAGCAGCCAAGGTCGACTAGCCCCCTACAATGAGCAGTTCTTC.

The V gene is TRBV6-2 or TRBV6-3, the J gene TRBJ2-7; TRBD1 agrees at 7 bases. V trimming: 7 bases; J trimming: 4 bases; junction bases outside the gene matches: 10. The CDR3 loop spans 14 amino acids. Germline CDR1 MNHEY, CDR2 SVGEGT. The CDR3 nucleotides are TGTGCCAGCACCCCGGGACAGCGACCATACGAGCAGTACTTC. Its protein is CASTPGQRPYEQYF.

The chain combines TRBV6-4 with TRBJ2-1; 7 bases map to TRBD2. The trim removed 6 bases at V and 1 base at J, leaving 9 bases unmatched. CDR3 length: 16 amino acids. The V gene's germline CDR1 is MRHNA and CDR2 SNTAGT. The CDR3 is CASRPTGGSSYNEQFF. The CDR3 region has the DNA TGTGCCAGCAGGCCCACTGGCGGGAGTTCCTACAATGAGCAGTTCTTC.

This clonotype was picked up many times. CDR3 loop: CASSLVEGTAEPKGLAQETQYF. The CDR3, as DNA: TGTGCCAGCAGCTTGGTAGAGGGGACAGCGGAGCCAAAAGGACTAGCTCAAGAGACCCAGTACTTC. The chain carries TRBV7-4 and TRBJ2-5; D might be TRBD2 (8 bases). CDR3 length: 22 residues. V was pared by 3 bases and J by 2 bases, with 34 bases between. Looked up from germline, CDR1 is SGHVT and CDR2 is SQSDAQ.

This clonotype has a handful of counts. The rearrangement links TRBV11-3 to TRBJ2-3; 7 nucleotides line up with TRBD2. This CDR3 is 16 amino acids long. CDR1 is SGHNT, CDR2 YENEEA, per germline. Losses at the gene ends were 7 bases for V and 2 bases for J; bases not matched to a gene: 12. The CDR3 spells CASTPGLGRNTDTQYF. The CDR3 region has the DNA TGTGCCAGCACCCCCGGACTAGGAAGAAACACAGATACGCAGTATTTT.

V is TRBV18 and J is TRBJ2-3, with D perhaps TRBD1 (5 bases). CDR1 is KGHSH and CDR2 is LQKENI in the germline V gene. This CDR3 spans 16 amino acids. V was pared by 0 bases and J by 2 bases, with 12 bases between. CDR3 bases: TGTGCCAGCTCACCACCGTCGCGGACATACACAGATACGCAGTATTTT. Amino acid sequence: CASSPPSRTYTDTQYF.

This clonotype showed up just a few times. The rearrangement uses TRBV11-2 and TRBJ2-6; TRBD2 might be the D (5 bases). This CDR3 is built from 15 residues. Per the germline V gene, CDR1 is SGHAT and CDR2 is FQNNGV. Deletions cut 2 bases from V and 4 bases from J, with 9 bases between. The chain's CDR3 is CASSLTTGGANVLTF. CDR3 coding DNA: TGTGCCAGCAGCTTAACGACGGGGGGGGCCAACGTCCTGACTTTC.

V gene TRBV29-1 combines with J gene TRBJ2-7; 11 nucleotides line up with TRBD1. The CDR3 length is 15 residues. CDR1 is SQVTM and CDR2 is ANQGSEA in the germline V gene. V trimming: 3 bases; J trimming: 4 bases; junction bases outside the gene matches: 8. The CDR3 sequence: CSVEGGDRGYYEQYF. CDR3 nucleotide sequence: TGCAGCGTTGAGGGGGGGGACAGGGGGTATTACGAGCAGTACTTC.

This clonotype was found a few times. The chain couples TRBV10-3 to TRBJ2-7, with TRBD2 matching 10 bases. Per germline, CDR1 ENHRY and CDR2 SYGVKD. Unmatched junction bases numbered 5, after V lost 5 bases and J lost 4 bases. CDR3 size: 14 residues. The CDR3 region has the DNA TGTGCCATCAGTCCCGGGACTAGCGAATACGAGCAGTACTTC. This sequence encodes CAISPGTSEYEQYF.